The clone carrying this TCR beta chain was seen repeatedly, ten times or more. TCRdb re-derived calls from the multiplex PCR reads in MiXCR, one entry per CDR3 protein. The sample lists about 80,000 distinct CDR3 sequences, roughly a fifth occurring once. The lymph nodes were axillary draining lymph nodes from breast cancer patients. This CDR3 spans 17 amino acids. The germline V gene has CDR1 SGDLS and CDR2 YYNGEE. Trimming cost V 2 bases and J 1 base, with 18 bases left between them. This specimen belongs to a study of breast tumors, draining lymph nodes, adjacent tissues. V and J are TRBV9 and TRBJ2-5; D might be TRBD2 (7 bases). The sequenced sample was axillary lymph node tissue. The clonotype was recovered from a female donor with breast cancer. Some clones in this sample may be carry-over from other donors' samples. CDR3 sequence reads: CASSVGRGGGAQETQYF. In nucleotides, the CDR3 is TGTGCCAGCAGCGTCGGTAGAGGGGGGGGGGCCCAAGAGACCCAGTACTTC. Supplemented by reference TRBV9 and TRBJ2-5, the full variable domain reads DSGVTQTPKHLITATGQRVTLRCSPRSGDLSVYWYQQSLDQGLQFLIQYYNGEERAKGNILERFSAQQFPDLHSELNLSSLELGDSALYFCASSVGRGGGAQETQYFGPGTRLLVL.